The 28 T cell receptor beta chains below were found in one sample sequenced in a study of lymphopenia after photon versus proton radiotherapy. Repertoires were generated with immunoSEQ multiplex PCR, while TCRdb's copy carries only in-frame clones and drops some. The sample consists of tens of thousands of clones, around 87% of them appearing once. The sequences come from peripheral blood, collected from a patient treated with proton-based radiotherapy. The receptors derive from a woman aged 55-69 years with cholangiocarcinoma. Some clones in this sample may be carry-over from other donors' samples.

The rearrangement uses TRBV11-2 and TRBJ1-1; unclear D gene. In germline, CDR1 is SGHAT, CDR2 FQNNGV. V was pared by 5 bases and J by 0 bases, with 13 bases between. The CDR3 contains 15 residues. CDR3 amino acids: CASSLPSGMNTEAFF. The CDR3 region has the DNA TGTGCCAGCAGCCTCCCATCAGGCATGAACACTGAAGCTTTCTTT. Supplemented by reference TRBV11-2 and TRBJ1-1, the full variable domain reads EAGVAQSPRYKIIEKRQSVAFWCNPISGHATLYWYQQILGQGPKLLIQFQNNGVVDDSQLPKDRFSAERLKGVDSTLKIQPAKLEDSAVYLCASSLPSGMNTEAFFGQGTRLTVV.

This chain links TRBV7-2 with TRBJ2-7; perhaps TRBD1 as D (5 bases). The CDR3 consists of 13 residues. Germline CDR1 and CDR2: SGHTA and FQGNSA. The germline V and J ends were trimmed by 4 bases and 6 bases, with 13 bases remaining between them. The CDR3 loop is CASSSYSRGEQYF. The CDR3 DNA reads as TGTGCCAGCAGCTCGTACTCAAGGGGCGAGCAGTACTTC.

The chain couples TRBV18 to TRBJ1-2; the match to TRBD1 covers 7 bases. V dropped 3 bases and J dropped 7; count of bases not matched to a gene: 8. The CDR3 length is 14 residues. The germline V gene has CDR1 KGHSH and CDR2 LQKENI. The CDR3 nucleotides are TGTGCCAGCTCACCGGTAGACAGGGCTGGTGGCTACACCTTC. It encodes CASSPVDRAGGYTF. Using reference TRBV18 and TRBJ1-2 for the parts outside the CDR3, the full variable domain is NAGVMQNPRHLVRRRGQEARLRCSPMKGHSHVYWYRQLPEEGLKFMVYLQKENIIDESGMPKERFSAEFPKEGPSILRIQQVVRGDSAAYFCASSPVDRAGGYTFGSGTRLTVV.

The V and J genes are TRBV19 and TRBJ2-7; TRBD2 agrees at 9 bases. CDR1 is LNHDA and CDR2 is SQIVND in the germline V gene (reference sequence). V lost 4 bases, J lost 2 bases, and 6 bases stayed unmatched. CDR3 size: 15 residues. CDR3 nucleotide sequence: TGTGCCAGTAGTAGAGCGGGGGGTTCTCCCTACGAGCAGTACTTC. Amino acids: CASSRAGGSPYEQYF.

This clone has more than one count but fewer than ten. The CDR3 DNA follows: TGTGCCAGCAGCTTAGGGGTAGGGACCACTGAAGCTTTCTTT. Its translation is CASSLGVGTTEAFF. The rearrangement uses TRBV7-8 and TRBJ1-1; tentatively, D is TRBD1 (5 bases). The CDR3 extends over 14 amino acids. CDR1 is SGHVS and CDR2 is FQNEAQ in the germline V gene. The V and J ends lost 1 base and 4 bases respectively, with 10 bases between them.

V usage is TRBV4-3 and J usage is TRBJ2-1; TRBD2 might be the D (6 bases). Germline-derived CDR1 and CDR2 are LGHNA and YSLEER. Between the trimmed V and J ends, which lost 1 base and 4 bases, there was a span of 17 bases. This CDR3 contains 17 residues. CDR3 protein: CASSQASSGSYYNEQFF. CDR3 nucleotides: TGCGCCAGCAGCCAAGCCTCCTCCGGGAGCTATTACAATGAGCAGTTCTTC.

The chain links TRBV4-2 to TRBJ1-2, with D possibly matching TRBD1 (5 bases). CDR3 size: 11 residues. The V gene's germline CDR1 is LGHNA and CDR2 YNFKEQ. V was cut by 3 bases and J by 7 bases, with 6 bases left in between. The CDR3 is CASSQGGGYTF. Written as DNA, the CDR3 is TGTGCCAGCAGCCAGGGGGGTGGCTACACCTTC.

The chain employs TRBV6-6 and TRBJ1-2; 10 nucleotides agree with TRBD1. CDR3 length: 15 amino acids. The germline CDR1 and CDR2 sequences are MNHNY and SVGAGI (reference sequence). Trimming at V came to 2 bases and at J to 8 bases, leaving 8 bases not matched to a gene. The CDR3 bases are TGTGCCAGCAGTTACACTGGACAGGGGGTGGAGGGCTACACCTTC. Amino acid sequence: CASSYTGQGVEGYTF.

The chain is built from TRBV4-3 and TRBJ2-1, with D perhaps matching TRBD1 or TRBD2 (5 bases each). This CDR3 spans 13 amino acids. V was trimmed by 0 bases and J by 8 bases, leaving 8 bases between them. Per the germline V gene, CDR1 is LGHNA and CDR2 is YSLEER. In nucleotides, the CDR3 is TGCGCCAGCAGCCAAGAAATGGGGGATGAGCAGTTCTTC. Protein product: CASSQEMGDEQFF.

This sequence joins TRBV2 and TRBJ1-2; D gene uncertain. The ends were cut back, 6 bases at V and 5 bases at J, with 10 bases in the middle. The CDR3 length is 12 residues. From germline, CDR1 is SNHLY and CDR2 FYNNEI. The CDR3 sequence: CASRANIYGYTF. The CDR3 DNA is TGTGCCAGCAGGGCTAATATATATGGCTACACCTTC.

The rearrangement links TRBV7-2 to TRBJ2-7; D uncertain. Trimming shortened V by 3 bases and J by 6 bases, and 9 bases separated the two germline ends. CDR1 and CDR2 from the germline V gene are SGHTA and FQGNSA. This CDR3 is 12 amino acids long. CDR3 residues: CASSLSWGEQYF. CDR3 coding DNA: TGTGCCAGCAGCTTGAGCTGGGGCGAGCAGTACTTC. Supplemented by reference TRBV7-2 and TRBJ2-7, the full variable domain reads GAGVSQSPSNKVTEKGKDVELRCDPISGHTALYWYRQSLGQGLEFLIYFQGNSAPDKSGLPSDRFSAERTGGSVSTLTIQRTQQEDSAVYLCASSLSWGEQYFGPGTRLTVT.

This chain uses TRBV30 with TRBJ1-4, with D possibly matching TRBD1 (6 bases). Germline V gene sequence: CDR1 GTSNPN, CDR2 SVGIG (reference sequence). The CDR3 has 14 residues. The V and J ends lost 5 bases and 6 bases respectively, with 16 bases between them. The DNA of the CDR3 is TGTGCCTGGCGCACCGGGGGCTCGGATGAAAAACTGTTTTTT. As protein: CAWRTGGSDEKLFF.

This clone has a count of ten or more. V is TRBV7-9 and J is TRBJ1-1, with 9 positions matching TRBD1. The CDR3 is made up of 13 amino acids. Germline V gene data show CDR1 as SEHNR and CDR2 as FQNEAQ (reference sequence). After removal of 11 bases from V and 6 bases from J, the junction contained 10 bases not matched to a gene. The CDR3 reads CAVLDRGRAEAFF. CDR3 DNA sequence: TGTGCCGTACTAGACAGGGGGAGAGCTGAAGCTTTCTTT.

The rearrangement links TRBV7-3 to TRBJ2-7; 7 positions agree with TRBD1. The CDR3 length is 14 residues. V was clipped by 4 bases and J by 6 bases; unmatched bases: 9. Germline V lookup: CDR1 SGHTA, CDR2 FQGTGA. The DNA for the CDR3 is TGTGCCAGCAGCTACGCCAGGGGGTCCGGCGAGCAGTACTTC. It encodes CASSYARGSGEQYF. Based on the CDR3 plus reference TRBV7-3 and TRBJ2-7, the full variable domain is GAGVSQTPSNKVTEKGKYVELRCDPISGHTALYWYRQSLGQGPEFLIYFQGTGAADDSGLPNDRFFAVRPEGSVSTLKIQRTERGDSAVYLCASSYARGSGEQYFGPGTRLTVT.

J is TRBJ1-1 and V is TRBV5-1, with a weak D call TRBD1 (5 bases). Germline CDR1 SGHRS, CDR2 YFSETQ. This CDR3 spans 14 amino acids. Trimming took 3 bases from V and 5 from J, leaving 14 bases between them. The CDR3 loop reads CASSSDRGWTEAFF. The CDR3 bases are TGCGCCAGCAGCTCGGACCGGGGCTGGACTGAAGCTTTCTTT.

V gene TRBV4-2 combines with J gene TRBJ1-1, with TRBD1 matching 8 bases. The length of the CDR3 is 17 residues. The V gene's germline CDR1 is LGHNA and CDR2 YNFKEQ. After removal of 0 bases from V and 2 bases from J, the junction contained 8 bases not matched to a gene. The CDR3 DNA sequence: TGTGCCAGCAGCCAAGATCGGCGGTCAGGGGGCAACACTGAAGCTTTCTTT. Amino acid sequence: CASSQDRRSGGNTEAFF.

This rearrangement joins TRBV6-5 to TRBJ1-2; 8 bases fit TRBD1. The germline V gene has CDR1 MNHEY and CDR2 SVGAGI. J gave up 4 bases and V 7 bases, and 8 bases lay outside the gene matches. The CDR3 runs to 14 residues. CDR3 sequence (DNA): TGTGCCAGCATCAACCAGGGGGCCCCCTATGGCTACACCTTC. Translation gives CASINQGAPYGYTF.

The V gene is TRBV18, the J gene TRBJ2-1, with 11 bases lining up with TRBD1. Germline values: CDR1 KGHSH, CDR2 LQKENI. The CDR3 is 15 residues long. The V and J ends lost 4 bases and 6 bases, in that order; junction bases with no gene match: 5. CDR3 region: CASSLLGQGGNEQFF. In nucleotides, the CDR3 is TGTGCCAGCTCACTACTGGGACAGGGGGGCAATGAGCAGTTCTTC.

This rearrangement joins TRBV7-2 to TRBJ2-2, with D maybe TRBD2 (5 bases). Germline loops: CDR1 SGHTA, CDR2 FQGNSA. Trimming took 8 bases from V and 3 from J, leaving 13 bases between them. The CDR3 consists of 14 residues. The chain's CDR3 is CASRAGVHTGELFF. CDR3 nucleotide sequence: TGTGCCAGCCGGGCGGGTGTGCACACCGGGGAGCTGTTTTTT.

The chain has TRBV5-1 and TRBJ2-1, with a possible D match to TRBD2 (6 bases). CDR1 and CDR2 from the germline V gene are SGHRS and YFSETQ. Trimming took off 1 base at V and 5 bases at J, with 13 bases between the two ends. CDR3 length equals 15 residues. The CDR3 DNA reads TGCGCCAGCAGCTTGATACTAGCAGAAAACAATGAGCAGTTCTTC. This translates into CASSLILAENNEQFF.

The chain links TRBV6-5 to TRBJ1-1; D gene unclear. Germline CDR1 and CDR2: MNHEY and SVGAGI. This CDR3 contains 14 residues. With 6 bases removed from V and 4 bases from J, the gap between germline ends came to 15 bases. CDR3 amino acids: CASSPLYSGTEAFF. CDR3 DNA: TGTGCCAGCAGCCCCCTTTATTCGGGCACTGAAGCTTTCTTT.

This clone was detected only once. The chain recombines TRBV7-2 with TRBJ2-7; D may be TRBD1 (5 bases). Germline loops: CDR1 SGHTA, CDR2 FQGNSA. The V gene lost 6 bases and the J gene lost 4 bases, with 22 bases spanning the gap. CDR3 length: 16 amino acids. The chain's CDR3 is CASRQSIGLQGYEQYF. CDR3 sequence (DNA): TGTGCCAGCAGACAAAGCATTGGGCTTCAGGGATACGAGCAGTACTTC.

J is TRBJ2-3 and V is TRBV25-1, with TRBD2 identical over 7 bases. J gave up 2 bases and V 4 bases, and 9 bases lay outside the gene matches. Germline V gives CDR1 MGHDK, CDR2 SYGVNS. This CDR3 has 16 amino acids. The CDR3 sequence: CASSGISRGNTDTQYF. The DNA for the CDR3 is TGTGCCAGCAGTGGGATCTCGCGGGGGAACACAGATACGCAGTATTTT.

This clone was recorded once. The rearrangement joins TRBV5-6 to TRBJ2-7; no definite D call. The germline V and J ends were trimmed by 4 bases and 1 base, with 12 bases remaining between them. Germline CDR1 SGHDT, CDR2 YYEEEE. The CDR3 extends over 14 amino acids. CDR3 bases: TGTGCCAGCAGCCCCGCGCTGTTTTCCTACGAGCAGTACTTC. This gives the protein CASSPALFSYEQYF.

The V gene is TRBV7-2, the J gene TRBJ1-1; the match to TRBD1 covers 7 bases. The V segment lost 5 bases and the J segment 1 base; nucleotides outside the gene matches: 7. Germline V gives CDR1 SGHTA, CDR2 FQGNSA. The CDR3 has 15 amino acids. This chain's CDR3 is CASSKQGLGNTEAFF. The CDR3 DNA is TGTGCCAGCAGCAAACAGGGGTTGGGGAACACTGAAGCTTTCTTT.

V usage is TRBV7-2 and J usage is TRBJ2-1, with 8 positions matching TRBD1. V dropped 2 bases and J dropped 4; count of bases not matched to a gene: 4. CDR1 is SGHTA, CDR2 FQGNSA, per germline. This CDR3 spans 15 amino acids. CDR3 in amino acids: CASSLTRTGYNEQFF. CDR3 nucleotide sequence: TGTGCCAGCAGCTTAACCCGGACAGGGTACAATGAGCAGTTCTTC.

The chain couples TRBV28 to TRBJ2-3; no firm D call. Between the trimmed V and J ends, which lost 7 bases and 0 bases, there was a span of 5 bases. The length of the CDR3 is 12 residues. The V gene's germline CDR1 is MDHEN and CDR2 SYDVKM. CDR3 loop: CASMVSTDTQYF. The CDR3 region has the DNA TGTGCCAGCATGGTGAGCACAGATACGCAGTATTTT.

The rearrangement links TRBV10-2 to TRBJ2-3; unclear D gene. The germline CDR1 and CDR2 sequences are WSHSY and SAAADI. V lost 6 bases, J lost 0 bases, and 7 bases lay in between. This CDR3 comprises 13 residues. The CDR3 bases are TGCGCCAGCAGCGACCGGAGCACAGATACGCAGTATTTT. It translates to CASSDRSTDTQYF.